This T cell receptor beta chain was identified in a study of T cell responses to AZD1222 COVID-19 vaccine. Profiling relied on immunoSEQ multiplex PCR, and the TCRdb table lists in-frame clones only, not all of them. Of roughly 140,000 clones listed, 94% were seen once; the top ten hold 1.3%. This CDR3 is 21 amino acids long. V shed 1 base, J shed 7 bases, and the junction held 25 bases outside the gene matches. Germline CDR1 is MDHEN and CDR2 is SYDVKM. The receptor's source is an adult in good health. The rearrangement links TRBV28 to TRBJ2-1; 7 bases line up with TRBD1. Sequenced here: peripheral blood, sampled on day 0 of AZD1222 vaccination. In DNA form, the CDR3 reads TGTGCCAGCAGTTTATCAATCAACCCGCAAAAACAGGGGTCGGGGAAGAATGAGCAGTTCTTC. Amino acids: CASSLSINPQKQGSGKNEQFF. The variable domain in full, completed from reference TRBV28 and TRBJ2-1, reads DVKVTQSSRYLVKRTGEKVFLECVQDMDHENMFWYRQDPGLGLRLIYFSYDVKMKEKGDIPEGYSVSREKKERFSLILESASTNQTSMYLCASSLSINPQKQGSGKNEQFFGPGTRLTVL.